This T cell receptor (beta chain) is from a study of OX40 agonist ivuxolimab in advanced cancers. In the study overall: The mean age was approximately 60 years, ranging from 23 to 79, with approximately 83% of participants male. Study-wide results and limits: In general, CD8+ T cells held more expanded clones than CD4+ did, on average. Clonal expansion by week 6 occurred in CD4+ and CD8+ blood T cells (at 0.1 to 3.0 mg/kg).

The CDR3 loop spans 15 amino acids. V dropped 0 bases and J dropped 5 bases, with 13 bases sitting between them. The germline gives CDR1 LGHNA, CDR2 YNFKEQ. Assay: immunoSEQ multiplex PCR; the TCRdb copy retains only in-frame clones and omits some. In the table there are 60,000 to 65,000 clones, nearly 95% of which are singletons. The table lists this clone with a count of one. The antigen remains unidentified. V and J are TRBV4-2 and TRBJ1-1; no clear D. The sequence came from an adult with an advanced solid tumor such as melanoma, head and neck, liver or kidney cancer. The sequences come from CD4+ or CD8+ T cells sorted from blood, collected in a trial of the OX40 agonist ivuxolimab. CDR3 sequence: CASSQDLGRMTEAFF. The DNA for the CDR3 is TGTGCCAGCAGCCAAGATCTTGGCAGGATGACTGAAGCTTTCTTT.